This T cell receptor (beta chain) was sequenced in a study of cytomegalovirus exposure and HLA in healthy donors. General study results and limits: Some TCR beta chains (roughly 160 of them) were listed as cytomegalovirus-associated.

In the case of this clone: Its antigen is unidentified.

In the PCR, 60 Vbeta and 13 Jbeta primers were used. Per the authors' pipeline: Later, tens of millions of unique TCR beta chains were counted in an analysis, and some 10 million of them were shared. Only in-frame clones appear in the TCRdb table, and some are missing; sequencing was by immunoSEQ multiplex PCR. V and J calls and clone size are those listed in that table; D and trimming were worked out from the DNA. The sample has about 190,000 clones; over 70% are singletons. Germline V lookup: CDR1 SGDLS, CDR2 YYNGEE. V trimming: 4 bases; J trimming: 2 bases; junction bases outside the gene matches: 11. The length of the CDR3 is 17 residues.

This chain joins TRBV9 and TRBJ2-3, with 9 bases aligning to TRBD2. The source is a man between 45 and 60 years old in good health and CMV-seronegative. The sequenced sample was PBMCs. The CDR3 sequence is CASSFRGLAGPTDTQYF. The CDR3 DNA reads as TGTGCCAGCAGCTTCAGAGGGCTAGCGGGACCCACAGATACGCAGTATTTT.